Shown below are 8 T cell receptor beta chains from a single sample sequenced in a study of cytomegalovirus exposure and HLA in healthy donors. Amplification used 60 Vbeta primers and 13 Jbeta primers. Measured with immunoSEQ multiplex PCR; TCRdb has only the in-frame clones, and not every one. The table includes hundreds of thousands of clones, more than 55% detected once. The sample was PBMCs. These receptor sequences come from a female donor in good health and CMV-seronegative.

In this sample, this clone turned up a few times. The genes are TRBV16 and TRBJ2-1; TRBD2 aligns across 10 bases. The V segment lost 2 bases and the J segment 0 bases; nucleotides outside the gene matches: 7. From germline, CDR1 is KGHSY and CDR2 FQNENV. The CDR3 loop spans 18 amino acids. CDR3 residues: CASSQRLAGVPSYNEQFF. CDR3 DNA: TGTGCCAGCAGCCAACGTCTAGCGGGGGTTCCCTCCTACAATGAGCAGTTCTTC.

The chain carries TRBV19 and TRBJ1-4; D call uncertain. Trimming left V 3 bases short and J 8 bases short, with 10 bases between. Looked up from germline, CDR1 is LNHDA and CDR2 is SQIVND (reference sequence). The CDR3 sequence is 13 residues long. The CDR3 protein is CASSIRGPEKLFF. The CDR3 DNA reads TGTGCCAGTAGTATTCGGGGTCCAGAAAAACTGTTTTTT.

The chain carries TRBV15 and TRBJ2-5; the match to TRBD2 covers 7 bases. The CDR3 extends over 15 amino acids. The V gene's germline CDR1 is LNHNV and CDR2 YYDKDF (reference sequence). The V and J ends lost 2 bases and 1 base, in that order; junction bases with no gene match: 4. CDR3 sequence (DNA): TGTGCCACCAGCAGACCCGGGACTACCCAAGAGACCCAGTACTTC. Protein: CATSRPGTTQETQYF.

The chain employs TRBV13 and TRBJ2-1; TRBD2 is a possible D gene (5 bases). CDR3 size: 15 residues. The germline gives CDR1 PRHDT, CDR2 FYEKMQ (reference sequence). Trimming removed 5 bases from V and 0 bases from J, with 11 bases in between. The CDR3 coding sequence is TGTGCCAGCAGCCACATAGGGAGCTCCTACAATGAGCAGTTCTTC. Translation gives CASSHIGSSYNEQFF.

This sequence joins TRBV6-5 and TRBJ2-7; 10 bases agree with TRBD2. Germline V gene data show CDR1 as MNHEY and CDR2 as SVGAGI. Trimming took 8 bases from V and 1 from J; bases not matched to a gene: 5. The CDR3 spans 14 residues. The CDR3, as DNA: TGTGCCAGCGAGCGGGAGGGTGGTTCCTACGAGCAGTACTTC. It specifies CASEREGGSYEQYF.

This chain links TRBV5-5 with TRBJ1-5; perhaps TRBD1 as D (5 bases). CDR1 SGHKS and CDR2 YYEKEE come from the germline V gene (reference sequence). V was pared by 1 base and J by 7 bases, with 12 bases between. This CDR3 is 14 amino acids long. The CDR3 DNA sequence: TGTGCCAGCAGCTTGCGGGGGTACGGACAGCCCCAGCATTTT. Its protein product is CASSLRGYGQPQHF.

The chain carries TRBV2 and TRBJ1-4; 7 bases agree with TRBD1. This CDR3 region has 14 residues. V was pared by 6 bases and J by 2 bases, with 3 bases of the junction left unmatched. Germline V gives CDR1 SNHLY, CDR2 FYNNEI. The CDR3 spells CASRDRSTNEKLFF. The CDR3 DNA reads as TGTGCCAGCAGGGACAGGAGCACTAATGAAAAACTGTTTTTT. Combining the CDR3 with reference TRBV2 and TRBJ1-4 gives the whole variable domain EPEVTQTPSHQVTQMGQEVILRCVPISNHLYFYWYRQILGQKVEFLVSFYNNEISEKSEIFDDQFSVERPDGSNFTLKIRSTKLEDSAMYFCASRDRSTNEKLFFGSGTQLSVL.

The rearrangement joins TRBV28 to TRBJ2-7; 8 bases fit TRBD2. V shed 8 bases and J 3 bases; nucleotides not matched to a gene: 9. CDR3 length equals 14 residues. CDR1 and CDR2 (germline): MDHEN, SYDVKM. Written as DNA, the CDR3 is TGTGCCAGCGGAAATAGCGGGACCCACTACGAGCAGTACTTC. Translating gives CASGNSGTHYEQYF. The complete variable domain, with remaining parts taken from reference TRBV28 and TRBJ2-7, reads DVKVTQSSRYLVKRTGEKVFLECVQDMDHENMFWYRQDPGLGLRLIYFSYDVKMKEKGDIPEGYSVSREKKERFSLILESASTNQTSMYLCASGNSGTHYEQYFGPGTRLTVT.